The 13 T cell receptor beta chains listed next were all sequenced from one sample in a study of response to subunit inactivated influenza vaccine (dated by TCRdb to between 2018 and 2020). Library preparation used RT-PCR. Instrument used: Illumina HiSeq 2500. TCRdb passed the public sequencing reads through fastp at Q25 and MiXCR, retaining productive beta sequences. Identical CDR3 protein sequences are pooled into one entry, listed with their most common genes and DNA. The sample table records more than 500,000 distinct CDR3 sequences; 10% to 12% of these occur just once. Of the sample, 8% to 13% falls within the top ten clones. The data also belong to a second study, concerning T cells expressing NK-cell markers. That second report states: TCR beta cDNA libraries were prepared using 5'RACE template switching, which introduced a universal primer site and unique molecular identifiers.

This specimen consisted of PBMCs from blood, obtained on the day of vaccination. The receptors shown here come from a man aged 50 to 60 who received an inactivated influenza vaccine. Donor details come from another sample of the same person, matched by shared clones.

V and J are TRBV20-1 and TRBJ2-5; TRBD1 is a possible D gene (6 bases). The CDR3 has 15 amino acids. Trimming took off 6 bases at V and 0 bases at J, with 17 bases between the two ends. Germline CDR1 reads DFQATT; CDR2 reads SNEGSKA (reference sequence). CDR3 nucleotides: TGCAGTGCCCCCGCCCGGGACACTTACCAAGAGACCCAGTACTTC. This translates into CSAPARDTYQETQYF.

V is TRBV15 and J is TRBJ1-2, with 10 bases aligning to TRBD1. Germline CDR1 is LNHNV and CDR2 is YYDKDF (reference sequence). Trimming cost V 1 base and J 3 bases; bases outside gene matches: 5. CDR3 size: 16 residues. CDR3 sequence reads: CATSRAATGGYYGYTF. The DNA for the CDR3 is TGTGCCACCAGCAGAGCAGCGACAGGGGGCTACTATGGCTACACCTTC.

This chain uses TRBV15 with TRBJ2-1, with D tentatively TRBD2 (6 bases). There are 14 residues in the CDR3. Per germline, CDR1 LNHNV and CDR2 YYDKDF (reference sequence). Deletions cut 0 bases from V and 3 bases from J, with 6 bases between. CDR3 sequence: CATSREEGYNEQFF. CDR3 in DNA: TGTGCCACCAGCAGAGAGGAGGGCTACAATGAGCAGTTCTTC.

This clonotype was seen ten or more times. The chain has TRBV20-1 and TRBJ2-7, with 10 bases aligning to TRBD2. The CDR3 is 15 amino acids. From germline, CDR1 is DFQATT and CDR2 SNEGSKA (reference sequence). The junction had 7 bases not matched to a gene; V was cut back by 4 bases and J by 1 base. The CDR3 nucleotides read TGCAGTGCTATTTCTCTAGCGGGAGCTTCCTACGAGCAGTACTTC. Protein product: CSAISLAGASYEQYF.

The table lists this clonotype with many counts. The CDR3 sequence is CASKPPTGGPYEQYF. The CDR3 region has the DNA TGTGCCAGCAAACCCCCGACGGGAGGGCCCTACGAGCAGTACTTC. The chain carries TRBV6-1 and TRBJ2-7; 8 bases agree with TRBD2. V lost 7 bases and J lost 2; bases outside the gene matches: 10. CDR1 is MNHNS, CDR2 SASEGT, per germline. This CDR3 has 15 amino acids.

This rearrangement joins TRBV7-2 to TRBJ2-5; D might be TRBD2 (5 bases). The CDR3 runs to 12 residues. Trimming took off 1 base at V and 7 bases at J, with 7 bases between the two ends. Germline V CDR1 and CDR2: SGHTA, FQGNSA. CDR3 coding DNA: TGTGCCAGCAGCTTAGAGGCGGGGACCCAGTACTTC. As protein: CASSLEAGTQYF.

This clonotype was recorded at least ten times. This chain links TRBV11-2 with TRBJ1-5, with D unresolved. The CDR3 totals 13 residues. Germline-derived CDR1 and CDR2 are SGHAT and FQNNGV. V was clipped by 2 bases and J by 7 bases, with 9 bases between them. The CDR3 spells CASSLSAGQPQHF. For the CDR3, the DNA is TGTGCCAGCAGCTTATCGGCGGGCCAGCCCCAGCATTTT. Full variable domain (rest looked up from reference TRBV11-2 and TRBJ1-5): EAGVAQSPRYKIIEKRQSVAFWCNPISGHATLYWYQQILGQGPKLLIQFQNNGVVDDSQLPKDRFSAERLKGVDSTLKIQPAKLEDSAVYLCASSLSAGQPQHFGDGTRLSIL.

The rearrangement joins TRBV12-3 or TRBV12-4 to TRBJ2-3; TRBD1 matches 8 bases. The ends lost 7 bases at V and 3 bases at J; junction bases unmatched: 6. The CDR3 totals 14 residues. The CDR3 bases are TGTGCCAGCAAAGGACAGGGTTGGACAGATACGCAGTATTTT. This codes for CASKGQGWTDTQYF.

This clonotype has at least ten counts. One junction end does not reproduce the germline sequence, and a read error may be involved. The CDR3 sequence: CASSLAGGYEQYF. The CDR3 DNA follows: TGTGCCAGCAGCTTAGCGGGGGGGTACGAGCAGTACTTC. The chain couples TRBV12-3 or TRBV12-4 to TRBJ2-7, with TRBD2 matching 11 bases. CDR3 length equals 13 residues.

This clonotype was observed at least ten times. J is TRBJ2-5 and V is TRBV28, with D maybe TRBD1 (6 bases). CDR1 and CDR2 (germline): MDHEN, SYDVKM. The CDR3 consists of 14 residues. Trimming cost V 3 bases and J 2 bases, with 10 bases left between them. CDR3: CASSFLGQQETQYF. In nucleotides, the CDR3 is TGTGCCAGCAGTTTTTTGGGACAACAAGAGACCCAGTACTTC.

This chain uses TRBV4-1 with TRBJ2-7; 7 positions agree with TRBD1. V lost 6 bases, J lost 2 bases, and 7 bases stayed unmatched. Germline-derived CDR1 and CDR2 are MGHRA and YSYEKL. The CDR3 has 14 residues. In nucleotides, the CDR3 is TGCGCCAGCAGGGATCTAGGGGGCCCCTACGAGCAGTACTTC. Encoded protein: CASRDLGGPYEQYF.

This clonotype was seen more than once but under ten times. This sequence joins TRBV5-1 and TRBJ2-7; D not resolved. The V and J ends lost 0 bases and 7 bases respectively, with 11 bases between them. The CDR3 contains 13 residues. The germline V gene encodes CDR1 SGHRS and CDR2 YFSETQ. CDR3 DNA sequence: TGCGCCAGCAGCTTGGGCGCCGGGTTGGAGCAGTACTTC. This sequence encodes CASSLGAGLEQYF.

This clonotype was recorded only once. With a much larger clone just one base away, this may be a read error. The rearrangement links TRBV5-1 to TRBJ2-3; maybe TRBD1 (5 bases). CDR1 SGHRS and CDR2 YFSETQ come from the germline V gene. The CDR3 spans 15 residues. Here the CDR3 DNA reads TGCACCAGCAGCTTGGCAAGGCAGGGAACAGATACGCAGTATTTT. It translates to CTSSLARQGTDTQYF.